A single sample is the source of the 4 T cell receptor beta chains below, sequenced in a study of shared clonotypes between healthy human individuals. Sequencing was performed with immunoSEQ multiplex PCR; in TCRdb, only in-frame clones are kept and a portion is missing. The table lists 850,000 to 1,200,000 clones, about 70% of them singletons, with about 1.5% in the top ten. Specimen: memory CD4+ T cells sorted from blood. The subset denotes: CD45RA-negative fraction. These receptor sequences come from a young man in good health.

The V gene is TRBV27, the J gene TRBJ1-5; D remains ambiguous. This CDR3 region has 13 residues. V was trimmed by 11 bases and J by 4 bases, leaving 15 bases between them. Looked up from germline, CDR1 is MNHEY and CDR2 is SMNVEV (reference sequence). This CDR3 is CAATGLVNQPQHF. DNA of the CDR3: TGTGCCGCGACGGGGTTGGTTAATCAGCCCCAGCATTTT.

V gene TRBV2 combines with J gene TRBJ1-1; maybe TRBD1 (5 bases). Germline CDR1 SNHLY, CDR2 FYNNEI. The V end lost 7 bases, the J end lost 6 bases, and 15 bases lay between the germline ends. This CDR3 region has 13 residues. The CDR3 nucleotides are TGTGCCAGCACCATTGGGGAAGGGGCTGAAGCTTTCTTT. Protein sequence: CASTIGEGAEAFF. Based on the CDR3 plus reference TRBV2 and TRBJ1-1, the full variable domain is EPEVTQTPSHQVTQMGQEVILRCVPISNHLYFYWYRQILGQKVEFLVSFYNNEISEKSEIFDDQFSVERPDGSNFTLKIRSTKLEDSAMYFCASTIGEGAEAFFGQGTRLTVV.

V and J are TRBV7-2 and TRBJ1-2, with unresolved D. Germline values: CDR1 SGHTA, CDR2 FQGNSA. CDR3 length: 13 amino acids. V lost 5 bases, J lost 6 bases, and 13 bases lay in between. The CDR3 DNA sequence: TGTGCCAGCAGCCCCGGTATGGGGAATGGCTACACCTTC. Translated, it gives CASSPGMGNGYTF.

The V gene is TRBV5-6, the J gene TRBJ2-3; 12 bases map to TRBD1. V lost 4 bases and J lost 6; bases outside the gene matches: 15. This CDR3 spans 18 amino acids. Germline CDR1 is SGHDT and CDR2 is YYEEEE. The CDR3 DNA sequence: TGTGCCAGCAGCCCCATGGCGGGGACAGGGGGCCTCCAGGATACGCAGTATTTT. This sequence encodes CASSPMAGTGGLQDTQYF. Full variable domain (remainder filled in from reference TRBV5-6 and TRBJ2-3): DAGVTQSPTHLIKTRGQQVTLRCSPKSGHDTVSWYQQALGQGPQFIFQYYEEEERQRGNFPDRFSGHQFPNYSSELNVNALLLGDSALYLCASSPMAGTGGLQDTQYFGPGTRLTVL.